The 11 T cell receptor beta chains below all came from one sample that was sequenced in a study of regulatory T cells in long-lasting Graves disease. Indicated time point: newly diagnosed GD, antithyroid drugs for less than 3 months. RNA from PBMCs was the source of the TCR library. Both iRepertoire HTBI primers and Arm-PCR of CDR3 regions were used to build the TCR beta libraries. TCRdb fed the multiplex PCR reads into MiXCR, producing one record per CDR3 protein. The sample records about 420,000 distinct CDR3 sequences, roughly 15% being singletons. These data were also filed under a second study, of T cells in Graves' hyperthyroidism and ophthalmopathy.

The sample in question was peripheral blood mononuclear cells (PBMCs), obtained at new diagnosis, from a patient treated with antithyroid drugs. The receptor set was obtained from a woman aged 18-29 years with Graves disease.

The chain joins TRBV5-1 to TRBJ2-7; perhaps TRBD2 as D (5 bases). The V gene's germline CDR1 is SGHRS and CDR2 YFSETQ. The CDR3 loop spans 15 amino acids. V gave up 0 bases and J gave up 6 bases, with 16 bases separating them. The CDR3 region is CASSLDFKLDPEQYF. DNA for the CDR3: TGCGCCAGCAGCTTGGATTTTAAACTAGACCCCGAGCAGTACTTC.

This clonotype has just a few counts. This rearrangement joins TRBV19 to TRBJ2-5; tentative D call: TRBD1 (6 bases). Germline V gene lookup returns CDR1 LNHDA and CDR2 SQIVND (reference sequence). The V gene lost 7 bases and the J gene lost 5 bases, with 14 bases spanning the gap. This CDR3 is built from 13 residues. The CDR3: CASTAGEWETQYF. The CDR3 DNA sequence: TGTGCCAGTACCGCAGGGGAATGGGAGACCCAGTACTTC.

At least ten counts were recorded for this clonotype. The chain uses TRBV28 and TRBJ2-5; 8 nucleotides match TRBD2. The ends lost 5 bases at V and 5 bases at J; junction bases unmatched: 10. This CDR3 comprises 15 residues. CDR1 and CDR2 (germline): MDHEN, SYDVKM. The CDR3 reads CASSPRGGGSETQYF. CDR3 nucleotide sequence: TGTGCCAGCAGTCCCCGGGGGGGCGGATCGGAGACCCAGTACTTC.

The sample holds a few counts of this clonotype. The germline gene is not matched at one end of the junction; a read error may be the cause. The genes are TRBV19 and TRBJ1-1; D remains ambiguous. CDR1 and CDR2 from the germline V gene are LNHDA and SQIVND (reference sequence). The CDR3 sequence is 14 residues long. For the CDR3, the DNA is TGTGCCAGTAGTACCCGTCAGGAGAACACTGAGGCTTTCTTT. Encoded protein: CASSTRQENTEAFF.

In its sample, this clonotype was seen many times. V is TRBV28 and J is TRBJ1-1; D perhaps matches TRBD1 (5 bases). The CDR3 contains 14 residues. Germline V gene lookup returns CDR1 MDHEN and CDR2 SYDVKM. V lost 8 bases and J lost 2, with 15 bases in between. The CDR3: CASRGRATNTEAFF. CDR3 sequence (DNA): TGTGCCAGCCGGGGCAGGGCTACCAACACTGAAGCTTTCTTT.

This clonotype has at least ten counts. This chain joins TRBV10-1 and TRBJ2-3, with a possible D match to TRBD1 (6 bases). CDR3 size: 13 residues. Between the trimmed V and J ends, which lost 5 bases and 1 base, there was a span of 7 bases. The germline V gene encodes CDR1 WNHNN and CDR2 SYGVQD (reference sequence). Written as DNA, the CDR3 is TGCGCCAGCAGTAACAGGGGCACAGATACGCAGTATTTT. This encodes CASSNRGTDTQYF.

The V gene is TRBV19, the J gene TRBJ2-7, with D tentatively TRBD1 (5 bases). The germline V gene has CDR1 LNHDA and CDR2 SQIVND (reference sequence). There are 12 residues in the CDR3. V lost 10 bases, J lost 1 base, and 11 bases lay in between. The CDR3 loop reads CATEDTSYEQYF. CDR3 coding DNA: TGTGCCACCGAGGACACGTCCTACGAGCAGTACTTC.

This clonotype was recorded at least ten times. The rearrangement links TRBV5-1 to TRBJ2-1; the D gene is possibly TRBD2 (6 bases). The germline V and J ends were trimmed by 4 bases and 0 bases, with 14 bases remaining between them. CDR1 and CDR2 from the germline V gene are SGHRS and YFSETQ. The CDR3 length is 16 residues. The CDR3 nucleotides are TGCGCCAGCAGCCCCCAGTCCGGGAGCTCCTACAATGAGCAGTTCTTC. Translated: CASSPQSGSSYNEQFF. The full variable domain, in which reference TRBV5-1 and TRBJ2-1 provide the parts outside the CDR3, is KAGVTQTPRYLIKTRGQQVTLSCSPISGHRSVSWYQQTPGQGLQFLFEYFSETQRNKGNFPGRFSGRQFSNSRSEMNVSTLELGDSALYLCASSPQSGSSYNEQFFGPGTRLTVL.

This clonotype was seen at least ten times. The chain uses TRBV20-1 and TRBJ2-3; D is possibly TRBD1 (6 bases). Looked up from germline, CDR1 is DFQATT and CDR2 is SNEGSKA (reference sequence). The CDR3 spans 14 residues. Trimming stripped 7 bases from V and 3 bases from J, with 17 bases between. CDR3 in DNA: TGCAGTGTGACCGGGGACATCCGTACAGATACGCAGTATTTT. This encodes CSVTGDIRTDTQYF.

The sample holds a few counts of this clonotype. V usage is TRBV3-1 and J usage is TRBJ2-1, with 12 bases that match TRBD2. CDR1 LGHDT and CDR2 YNNKEL come from the germline V gene (reference sequence). There are 18 residues in the CDR3. V lost 0 bases to trimming and J lost 7 bases; unmatched junction nucleotides: 10. In nucleotides, the CDR3 is TGTGCCAGCAGCCAAGAAGGTGGGTGGACTAGCGGGACAAATGAGCAGTTCTTC. It yields the protein CASSQEGGWTSGTNEQFF.

The genes are TRBV19 and TRBJ2-3, with D possibly matching TRBD2 (6 bases). The CDR3 extends over 16 amino acids. Germline V gives CDR1 LNHDA, CDR2 SQIVND (reference sequence). V lost 4 bases to trimming and J lost 0 bases, with 14 bases between them. The CDR3 reads CASSRNSGPSTDTQYF. Here the CDR3 DNA reads TGTGCCAGTAGTAGAAATAGCGGACCTAGCACAGATACGCAGTATTTT.